This T cell receptor (beta chain) was found in a study of OX40 agonist ivuxolimab in advanced cancers. Germline assignment: CDR1 MNHNS and CDR2 SASEGT. The CDR3 runs to 13 residues. V gave up 6 bases and J gave up 3 bases; unmatched junction bases: 2. The table came from immunoSEQ multiplex PCR; TCRdb's copy has only in-frame clones and leaves some out. The data contain 50,000 to 75,000 clones, roughly nine tenths of them singletons. This rearrangement joins TRBV6-1 to TRBJ2-3; TRBD2 agrees at 8 bases. Sequenced material: CD4+ or CD8+ T cells sorted from blood, taken in a trial of the OX40 agonist ivuxolimab. This TCR was sampled from an adult with an advanced solid tumor such as melanoma, head and neck, liver or kidney cancer. CDR3 sequence reads: CASSASGTDTQYF. For the CDR3, the DNA is TGTGCCAGCAGCGCTAGCGGGACAGATACGCAGTATTTT.